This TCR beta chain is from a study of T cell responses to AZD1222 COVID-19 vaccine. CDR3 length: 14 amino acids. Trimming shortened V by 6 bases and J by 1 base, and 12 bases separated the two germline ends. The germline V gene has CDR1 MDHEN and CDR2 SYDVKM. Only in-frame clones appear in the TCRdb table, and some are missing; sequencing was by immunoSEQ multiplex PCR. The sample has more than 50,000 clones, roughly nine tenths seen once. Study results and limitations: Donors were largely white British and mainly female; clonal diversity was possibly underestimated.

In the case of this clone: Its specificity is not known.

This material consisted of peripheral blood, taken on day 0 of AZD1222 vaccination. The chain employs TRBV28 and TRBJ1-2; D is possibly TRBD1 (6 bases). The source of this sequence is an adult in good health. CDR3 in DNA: TGTGCCAGCAGCTTAGGACAGATTAACTATGGCTACACCTTC. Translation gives CASSLGQINYGYTF.